This T cell receptor beta chain was documented in a study of T-cell reconstitution after alpha-beta-depleted transplantation in children. The CDR3 extends over 14 amino acids. The germline CDR1 and CDR2 sequences are MNHNS and SASEGT. Between the trimmed V and J ends, which lost 1 base and 5 bases, there was a span of 11 bases. This sample's TCRbeta library carried unique molecular identifier barcodes. Each CDR3 protein is one row after TCRdb ran MiXCR on the PCR reads. The sample shows approximately 640,000 distinct CDR3 sequences, approximately 16% of them seen only once. This TCR derives from a human donor who donated a stem cell graft to a child with acute myeloid leukemia. The V call is TRBV6-1, the J call TRBJ1-1; D is ambiguous. The sequencing here drew on PBMCs from the stem cell graft donor, taken from the stem cell graft. The CDR3 nucleotides are TGTGCCAGCAGTGAAGTTCCGGACCAAACTGAAGCTTTCTTT. Translated: CASSEVPDQTEAFF.